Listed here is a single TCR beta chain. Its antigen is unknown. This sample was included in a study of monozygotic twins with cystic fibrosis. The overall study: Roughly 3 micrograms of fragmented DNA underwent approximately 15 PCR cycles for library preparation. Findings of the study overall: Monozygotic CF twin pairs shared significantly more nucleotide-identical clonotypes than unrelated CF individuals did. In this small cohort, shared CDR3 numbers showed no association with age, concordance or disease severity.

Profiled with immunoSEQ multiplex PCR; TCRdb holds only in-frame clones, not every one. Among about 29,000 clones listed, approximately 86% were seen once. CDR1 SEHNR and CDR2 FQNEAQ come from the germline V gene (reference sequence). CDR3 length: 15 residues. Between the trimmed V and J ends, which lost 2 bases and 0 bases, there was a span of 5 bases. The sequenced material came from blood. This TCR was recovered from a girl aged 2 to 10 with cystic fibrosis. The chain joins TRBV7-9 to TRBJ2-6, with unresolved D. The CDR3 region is CASSLWDSGANVLTF. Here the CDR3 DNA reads TGTGCCAGCAGCTTATGGGACTCTGGGGCCAACGTCCTGACTTTC.